This TCR beta chain derives from a study of T cell repertoires in cytomegalovirus infection. V shed 2 bases and J shed 7 bases, with 15 bases lying between them. CDR1 is SGHDT and CDR2 is YYEEEE in the germline V gene. The CDR3 totals 14 residues. TCRdb ran MiXCR on the reads and lists one entry per CDR3 protein. The data contain roughly 630,000 distinct CDR3 sequences, more than 20% of them singletons. The source is a human donor in good health (CMV status not recorded). Some clones in this sample may be carry-over from other donors' samples. The rearrangement links TRBV5-6 to TRBJ1-1; no clear D gene. Sequenced input: CD8+ T cells from PBMCs. The CDR3 loop is CASSFGRPAGEAFF. The CDR3 DNA reads as TGTGCCAGCAGCTTCGGCCGTCCGGCAGGTGAAGCTTTCTTT.